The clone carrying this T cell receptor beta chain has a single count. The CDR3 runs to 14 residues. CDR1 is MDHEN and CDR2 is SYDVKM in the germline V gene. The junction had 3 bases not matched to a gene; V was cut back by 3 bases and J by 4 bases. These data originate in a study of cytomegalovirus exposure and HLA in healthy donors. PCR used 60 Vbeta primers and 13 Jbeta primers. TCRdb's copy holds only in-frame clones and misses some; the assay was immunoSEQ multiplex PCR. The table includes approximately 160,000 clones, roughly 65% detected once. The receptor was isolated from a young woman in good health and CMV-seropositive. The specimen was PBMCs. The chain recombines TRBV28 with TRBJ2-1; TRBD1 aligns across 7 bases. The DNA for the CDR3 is TGTGCCAGCAGTTTTGGACAGGTGTACAATGAGCAGTTCTTC. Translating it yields CASSFGQVYNEQFF.